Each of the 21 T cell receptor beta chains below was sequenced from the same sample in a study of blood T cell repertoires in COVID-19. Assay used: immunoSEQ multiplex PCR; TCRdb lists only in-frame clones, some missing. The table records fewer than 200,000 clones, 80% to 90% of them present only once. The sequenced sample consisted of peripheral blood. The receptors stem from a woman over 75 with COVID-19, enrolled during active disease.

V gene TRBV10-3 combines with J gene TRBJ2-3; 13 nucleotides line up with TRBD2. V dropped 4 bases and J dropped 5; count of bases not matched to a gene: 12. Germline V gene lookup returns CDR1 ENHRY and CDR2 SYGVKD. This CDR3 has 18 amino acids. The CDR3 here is CAISVRTSGREGGDTQYF. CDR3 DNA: TGTGCCATCAGTGTCCGGACTAGCGGGAGAGAGGGAGGAGATACGCAGTATTTT.

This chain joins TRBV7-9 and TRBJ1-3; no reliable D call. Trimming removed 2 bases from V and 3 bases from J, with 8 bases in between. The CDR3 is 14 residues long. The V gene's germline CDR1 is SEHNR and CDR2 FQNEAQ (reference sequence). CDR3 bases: TGTGCCAGCAGCTTAAGATCGGGTGGAAACACCATATATTTT. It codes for CASSLRSGGNTIYF. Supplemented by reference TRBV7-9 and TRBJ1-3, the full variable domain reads DTGVSQNPRHKITKRGQNVTFRCDPISEHNRLYWYRQTLGQGPEFLTYFQNEAQLEKSRLLSDRFSAERPKGSFSTLEIQRTEQGDSAMYLCASSLRSGGNTIYFGEGSWLTVV.

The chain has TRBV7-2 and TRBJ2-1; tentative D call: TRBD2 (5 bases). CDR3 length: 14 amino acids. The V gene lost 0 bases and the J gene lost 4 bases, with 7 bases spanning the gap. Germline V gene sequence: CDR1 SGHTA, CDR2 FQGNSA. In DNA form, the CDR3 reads TGTGCCAGCAGCTTAGCGCCGGGGTACAATGAGCAGTTCTTC. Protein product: CASSLAPGYNEQFF.

In DNA form, the CDR3 reads TGTGCCAGCCCGGGAACGGGTTACGAGCAGTACTTC. It specifies CASPGTGYEQYF. The chain has TRBV6-5 and TRBJ2-7, with TRBD2 as a possible D gene (5 bases). The CDR3 sequence is 12 residues long. CDR1 is MNHEY, CDR2 SVGAGI, per germline. Trimming pared 8 bases from V and 4 bases from J, leaving 12 bases between.

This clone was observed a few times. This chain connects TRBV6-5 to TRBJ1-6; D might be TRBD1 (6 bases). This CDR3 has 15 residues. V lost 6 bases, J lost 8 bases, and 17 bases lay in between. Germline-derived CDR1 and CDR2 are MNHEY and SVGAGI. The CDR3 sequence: CASSPFGQPDSPLHF. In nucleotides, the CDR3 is TGTGCCAGCAGCCCGTTTGGACAGCCTGATTCACCCCTCCACTTT.

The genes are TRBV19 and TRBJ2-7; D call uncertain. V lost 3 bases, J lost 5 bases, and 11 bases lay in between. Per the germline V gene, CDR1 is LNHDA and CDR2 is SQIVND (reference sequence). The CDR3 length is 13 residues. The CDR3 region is CASSMVQANEQYF. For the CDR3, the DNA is TGTGCCAGTAGTATGGTGCAGGCCAACGAGCAGTACTTC.

The CDR3 loop is CSVAVGGQVETQYF. CDR3 bases: TGCAGCGTTGCAGTTGGGGGACAGGTAGAGACCCAGTACTTC. The J gene is TRBJ2-5, the V gene TRBV29-1; the match to TRBD1 covers 8 bases. The ends lost 4 bases at V and 4 bases at J; junction bases unmatched: 8. In germline, CDR1 is SQVTM, CDR2 ANQGSEA. This CDR3 is 14 amino acids long.

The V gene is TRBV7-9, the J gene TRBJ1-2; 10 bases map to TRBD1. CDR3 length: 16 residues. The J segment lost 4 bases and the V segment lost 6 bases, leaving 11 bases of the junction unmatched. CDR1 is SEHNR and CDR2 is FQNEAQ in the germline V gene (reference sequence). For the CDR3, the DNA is TGTGCCAGCAGTTCCAACGGGGACAGGGGAGCCTATGGCTACACCTTC. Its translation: CASSSNGDRGAYGYTF.

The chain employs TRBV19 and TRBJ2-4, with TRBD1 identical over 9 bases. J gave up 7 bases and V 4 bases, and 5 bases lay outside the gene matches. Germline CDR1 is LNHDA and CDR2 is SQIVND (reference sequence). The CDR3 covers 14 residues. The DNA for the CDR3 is TGTGCCAGTAGTACGACAGGGGGGAGCAACATTCAGTACTTC. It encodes CASSTTGGSNIQYF.

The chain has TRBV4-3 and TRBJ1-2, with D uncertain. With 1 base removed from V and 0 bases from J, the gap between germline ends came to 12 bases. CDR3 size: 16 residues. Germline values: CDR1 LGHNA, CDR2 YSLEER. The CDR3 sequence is CASSQVSTHTNYGYTF. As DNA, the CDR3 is TGCGCCAGCAGCCAAGTGTCCACGCACACTAACTATGGCTACACCTTC.

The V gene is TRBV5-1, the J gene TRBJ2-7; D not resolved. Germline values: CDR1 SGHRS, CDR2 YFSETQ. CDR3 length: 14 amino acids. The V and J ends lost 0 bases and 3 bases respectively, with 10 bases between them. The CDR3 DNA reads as TGCGCCAGCAGCTTGGGTCAGGCCCACTACGAGCAGTACTTC. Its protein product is CASSLGQAHYEQYF.

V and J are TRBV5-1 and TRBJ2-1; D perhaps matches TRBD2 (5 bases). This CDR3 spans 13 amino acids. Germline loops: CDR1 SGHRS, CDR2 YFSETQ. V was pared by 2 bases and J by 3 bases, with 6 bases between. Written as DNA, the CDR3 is TGCGCCAGCAGCTTCCGGGACTACAATGAGCAGTTCTTC. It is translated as CASSFRDYNEQFF.

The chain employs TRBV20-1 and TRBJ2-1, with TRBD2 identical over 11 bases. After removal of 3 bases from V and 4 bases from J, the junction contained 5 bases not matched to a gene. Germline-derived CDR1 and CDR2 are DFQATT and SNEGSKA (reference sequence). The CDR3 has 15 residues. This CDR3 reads CSASLAGGYYNEQFF. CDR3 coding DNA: TGCAGTGCTAGTCTAGCGGGGGGATATTACAATGAGCAGTTCTTC.

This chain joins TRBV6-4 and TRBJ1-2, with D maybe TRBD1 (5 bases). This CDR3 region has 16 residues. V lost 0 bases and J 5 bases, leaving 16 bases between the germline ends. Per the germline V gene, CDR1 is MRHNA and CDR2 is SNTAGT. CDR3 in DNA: TGTGCCAGCAGTGACTCTGGGGCAGGACCGATATATGGCTACACCTTC. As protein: CASSDSGAGPIYGYTF.

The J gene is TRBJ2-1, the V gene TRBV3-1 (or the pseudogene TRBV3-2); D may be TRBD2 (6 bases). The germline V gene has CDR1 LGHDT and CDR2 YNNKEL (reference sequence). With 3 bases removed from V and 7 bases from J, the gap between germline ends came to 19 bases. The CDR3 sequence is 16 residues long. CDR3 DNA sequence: TGTGCCAGCAGCCAGGCGGGACTCGGGGGACCTAATGAGCAGTTCTTC. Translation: CASSQAGLGGPNEQFF.

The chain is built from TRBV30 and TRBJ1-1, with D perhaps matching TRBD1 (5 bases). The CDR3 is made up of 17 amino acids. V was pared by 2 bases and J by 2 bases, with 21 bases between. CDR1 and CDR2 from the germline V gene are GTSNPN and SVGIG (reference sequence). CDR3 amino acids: CAWSFSVVAGDNTEAFF. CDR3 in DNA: TGTGCCTGGAGTTTCTCCGTAGTGGCGGGGGATAACACTGAAGCTTTCTTT.

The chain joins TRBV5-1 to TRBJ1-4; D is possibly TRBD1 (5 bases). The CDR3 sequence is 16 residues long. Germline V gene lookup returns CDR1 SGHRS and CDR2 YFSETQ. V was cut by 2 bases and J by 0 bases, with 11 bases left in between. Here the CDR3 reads CASSFGQGATNEKLFF. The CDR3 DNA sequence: TGCGCCAGCAGCTTCGGCCAGGGTGCAACTAATGAAAAACTGTTTTTT.

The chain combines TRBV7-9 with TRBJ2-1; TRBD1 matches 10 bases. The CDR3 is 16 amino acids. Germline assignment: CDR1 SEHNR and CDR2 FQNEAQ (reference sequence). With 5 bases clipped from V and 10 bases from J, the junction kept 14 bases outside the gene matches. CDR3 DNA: TGTGCCAGCAGCCCTCGAGACAGGGGGCGAGGGTCGGAGCAGTTCTTC. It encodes CASSPRDRGRGSEQFF. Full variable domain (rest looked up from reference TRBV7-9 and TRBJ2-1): DTGVSQNPRHKITKRGQNVTFRCDPISEHNRLYWYRQTLGQGPEFLTYFQNEAQLEKSRLLSDRFSAERPKGSFSTLEIQRTEQGDSAMYLCASSPRDRGRGSEQFFGPGTRLTVL.

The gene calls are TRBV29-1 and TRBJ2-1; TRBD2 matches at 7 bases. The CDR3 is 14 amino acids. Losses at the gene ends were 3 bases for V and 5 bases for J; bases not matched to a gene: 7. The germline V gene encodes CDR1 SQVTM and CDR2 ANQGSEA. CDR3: CSVELPGGDNEQFF. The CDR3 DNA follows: TGCAGCGTTGAGCTCCCGGGAGGAGACAATGAGCAGTTCTTC.

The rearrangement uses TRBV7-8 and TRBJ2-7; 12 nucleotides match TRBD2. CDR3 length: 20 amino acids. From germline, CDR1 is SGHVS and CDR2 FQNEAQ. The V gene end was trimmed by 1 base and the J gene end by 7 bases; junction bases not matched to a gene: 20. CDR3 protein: CASSLEVDSWETSGRGEQYF. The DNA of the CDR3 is TGTGCCAGCAGCTTAGAGGTTGACTCTTGGGAGACTAGCGGGAGAGGGGAGCAGTACTTC. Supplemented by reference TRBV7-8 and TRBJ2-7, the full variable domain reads GAGVSQSPRYKVAKRGQDVALRCDPISGHVSLFWYQQALGQGPEFLTYFQNEAQLDKSGLPSDRFFAERPEGSVSTLKIQRTQQEDSAVYLCASSLEVDSWETSGRGEQYFGPGTRLTVT.

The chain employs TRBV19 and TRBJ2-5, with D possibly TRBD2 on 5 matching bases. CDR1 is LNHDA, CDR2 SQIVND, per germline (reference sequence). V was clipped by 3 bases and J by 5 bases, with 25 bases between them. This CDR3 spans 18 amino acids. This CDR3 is CASSIGSLAGLGWETQYF. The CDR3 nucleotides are TGTGCCAGTAGTATCGGTAGTCTAGCAGGCCTCGGGTGGGAGACCCAGTACTTC.